The sequence of this TCR beta chain was determined in a study of chemoradiotherapy in HPV16-positive cancers. TCRdb's copy holds only in-frame clones and misses some; the assay was immunoSEQ multiplex PCR. The data contain fewer than 16,000 clones, around 78% of them seen just once; the ten biggest clones take up over 8%. The CDR3 contains 18 residues. J was trimmed by 0 bases and V by 5 bases; bases with no gene match: 10. The germline gives CDR1 SGHVS, CDR2 FQNEAQ. The specimen was collected from a patient who underwent chemoradiotherapy. The J gene is TRBJ2-6, the V gene TRBV7-8, with 7 nucleotides matching TRBD1. This TCR derives from a human donor with HPV-associated anogenital cancer. The CDR3 sequence: CASSVYRGWGSGANVLTF. CDR3 bases: TGTGCCAGCAGCGTGTACAGGGGATGGGGCTCTGGGGCCAACGTCCTGACTTTC.